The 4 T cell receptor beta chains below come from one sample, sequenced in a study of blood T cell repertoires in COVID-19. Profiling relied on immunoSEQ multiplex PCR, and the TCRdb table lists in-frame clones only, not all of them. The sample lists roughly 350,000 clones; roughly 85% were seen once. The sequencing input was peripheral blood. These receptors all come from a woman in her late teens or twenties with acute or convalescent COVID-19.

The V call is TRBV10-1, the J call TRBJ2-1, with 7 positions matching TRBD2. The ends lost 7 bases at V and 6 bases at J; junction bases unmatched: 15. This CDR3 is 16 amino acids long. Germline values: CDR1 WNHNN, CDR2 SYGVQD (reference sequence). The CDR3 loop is CASTGREELSGNEQFF. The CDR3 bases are TGCGCCAGCACTGGCCGGGAGGAATTGTCGGGCAATGAGCAGTTCTTC.

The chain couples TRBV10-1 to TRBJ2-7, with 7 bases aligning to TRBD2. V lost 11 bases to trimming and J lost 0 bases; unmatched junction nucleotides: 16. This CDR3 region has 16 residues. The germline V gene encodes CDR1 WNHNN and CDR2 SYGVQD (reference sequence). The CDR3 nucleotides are TGCGCCTGCCAACCGGGAGGACATTCAAACTCCTACGAGCAGTACTTC. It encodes CACQPGGHSNSYEQYF.

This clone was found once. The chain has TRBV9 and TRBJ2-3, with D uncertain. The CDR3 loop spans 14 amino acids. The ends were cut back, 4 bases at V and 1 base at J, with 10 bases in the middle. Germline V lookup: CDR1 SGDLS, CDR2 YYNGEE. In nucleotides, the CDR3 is TGTGCCAGCAGCCCGTTACAACGCACAGATACGCAGTATTTT. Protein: CASSPLQRTDTQYF.

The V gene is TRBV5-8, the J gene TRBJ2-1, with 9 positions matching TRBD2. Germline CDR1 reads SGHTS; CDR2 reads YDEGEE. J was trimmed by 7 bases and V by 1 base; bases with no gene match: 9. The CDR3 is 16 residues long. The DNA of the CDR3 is TGTGCCAGCAGCTTGTGGGCGGGAGGGCGCGTGAATGAGCAGTTCTTC. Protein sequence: CASSLWAGGRVNEQFF.